The clone carrying this T cell receptor beta chain was seen repeatedly, ten times or more. The data originate from a study of T cells in Graves' hyperthyroidism and ophthalmopathy. Germline assignment: CDR1 SGHNT and CDR2 YENEEA. Trimming took 4 bases from V and 2 from J, leaving 33 bases between them. The CDR3 covers 22 residues. The CDR3 regions of TCR beta were amplified from RNA transcripts. Using the HTBI primer set, a first-round RT-PCR was run on the TCR CDR3. TCRdb called the multiplex PCR reads again in MiXCR, with one record for every CDR3 protein. The table lists about 580,000 distinct CDR3 sequences, approximately 15% of them singletons.

The sequencing input was blood. The TCR was taken from a woman in her twenties or thirties with Graves' hyperthyroidism that later progressed to Graves' ophthalmopathy. The J gene is TRBJ2-1, the V gene TRBV11-3; D might be TRBD2 (5 bases). The CDR3 nucleotides are TGTGCCAGCAGCTCCGACCCAAAACTACCAAAAACGGGGATGAGGCCCTACAATGAGCAGTTCTTC. This encodes CASSSDPKLPKTGMRPYNEQFF.